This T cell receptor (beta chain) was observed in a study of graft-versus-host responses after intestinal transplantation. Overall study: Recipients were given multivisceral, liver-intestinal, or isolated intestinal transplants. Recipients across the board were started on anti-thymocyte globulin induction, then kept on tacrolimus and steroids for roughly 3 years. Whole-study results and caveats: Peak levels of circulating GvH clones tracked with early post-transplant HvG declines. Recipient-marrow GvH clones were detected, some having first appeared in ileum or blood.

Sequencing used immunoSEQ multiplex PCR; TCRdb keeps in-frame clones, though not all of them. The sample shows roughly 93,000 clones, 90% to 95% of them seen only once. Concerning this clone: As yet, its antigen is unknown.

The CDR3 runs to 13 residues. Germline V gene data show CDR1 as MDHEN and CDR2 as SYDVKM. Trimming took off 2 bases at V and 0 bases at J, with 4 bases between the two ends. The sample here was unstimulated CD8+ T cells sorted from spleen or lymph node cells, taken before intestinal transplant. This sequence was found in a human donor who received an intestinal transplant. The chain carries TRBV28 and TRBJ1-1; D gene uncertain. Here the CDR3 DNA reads TGTGCCAGCAGTTTACTAGTGAACACTGAAGCTTTCTTT. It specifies CASSLLVNTEAFF.